This is a list of T cell receptor beta chains from one sample in a study of shared clonotypes between healthy human individuals. This table comes from immunoSEQ multiplex PCR, and its TCRdb copy is limited to in-frame clones, with some not included. The sample contains around 2.1 million clones, 95% of which appear only once. Input material: naive CD4+ T cells sorted from blood. The receptors shown here come from a man younger than 35 in good health. The CDR3 runs from the conserved cysteine through the conserved F or W. D genes are given only for firm matches.

j_call | v_call | d_call | cdr3_nt | cdr3_aa
TRBJ2-2 | TRBV10-3 | TRBD2 | TGTGCCATCACCCCCGAGGCTGGGAGGGGTCCGAACACCGGGGAGCTGTTTTTT | CAITPEAGRGPNTGELFF
TRBJ2-2 | TRBV28 | TRBD1 | TGTGCCACAAGGACAGGGGCCGGGGAGCTGTTTTTT | CATRTGAGELFF
TRBJ2-7 | TRBV30 | - | TGTGCCTGCGGCTCCCAGGGGATCGAGCAGTACTTC | CACGSQGIEQYF
TRBJ2-7 | TRBV19 | - | TGTGCCAGTAGCCCTAGACCCCAGGGGACCTCCCACGAGCAGTACTTC | CASSPRPQGTSHEQYF
TRBJ1-2 | TRBV30 | - | TGTGCCTGGAGTGTCGACAGGTTTTCCCCCTCCTCGCGCACCTTC | CAWSVDRFSPSSRTF
TRBJ2-5 | TRBV25-1 | - | TGTGCCAGCAGTTCCCCTAGCGAGAAGCAAGAGACCCAGTACTTC | CASSSPSEKQETQYF
TRBJ2-1 | TRBV29-1 | TRBD1 | TGCAGCGTTTCCGGGACAGGGTCCTACAATGAGCAGTTCTTC | CSVSGTGSYNEQFF
TRBJ1-3 | TRBV9 | - | TGTGCCAGCAGCGTATTGACGGGCGGAAACACCATATATTTT | CASSVLTGGNTIYF
TRBJ2-2 | TRBV6-5 | - | TGTGCCAGCAGACTCCTAGCGTCCGGGGCCGGGGAGCTGTTTTTT | CASRLLASGAGELFF
TRBJ1-1 | TRBV28 | TRBD1 | TGTGCCAGCAGTTCAGGGGGCAACACTGAAGCTTTCTTT | CASSSGGNTEAFF
TRBJ1-3 | TRBV25-1 | TRBD1 | TGTGCCAGCAGTGAGAGCAGGGGGTTTGGAAACACCATATATTTT | CASSESRGFGNTIYF
TRBJ2-7 | TRBV6-6 | TRBD1 | TGTGCCAGCAGTCCCGAGGGACAGGGCTACGAGCAGTACTTC | CASSPEGQGYEQYF
TRBJ2-2 | TRBV19 | - | TGTGCCAGTAGTGCCACCGGGACTGGGACCGAAGGGGAGCTGTTTTTT | CASSATGTGTEGELFF
TRBJ2-3 | TRBV7-3 | - | TGTGCCAGCAGCTTAACTCTGGGCGATACGCAGTATTTT | CASSLTLGDTQYF
TRBJ2-3 | TRBV7-2 | - | TGTGCCAGCAGCTTAACGGGTGGGAGCACAGATACGCAGTATTTT | CASSLTGGSTDTQYF
TRBJ1-2 | TRBV4-1 | - | TGCGCCAGCAGCCAAGGACTCAACTATGGCTACACCTTC | CASSQGLNYGYTF
TRBJ2-7 | TRBV30 | - | TGTGCCTGGGCCAGGGACGGCGCCTTGGGGCAGTACTTC | CAWARDGALGQYF
TRBJ2-6 | TRBV30 | - | TGTGCCTGGAGTCGATCCACAGGGACTGGGGCCAACGTCCTGACTTTC | CAWSRSTGTGANVLTF
TRBJ1-5 | TRBV28 | TRBD1 | TGTGCCAGCACCCTGACAGGGCCCTATCAGCCCCAGCATTTT | CASTLTGPYQPQHF
TRBJ2-2 | TRBV10-2 | TRBD2 | TGCGCCAGCATAGGACTAGCGGGGTTGAACACCGGGGAGCTGTTTTTT | CASIGLAGLNTGELFF
TRBJ2-2 | TRBV6-1 | - | TGTGCCAGCAATATTAGGACCCCAGGGGCCGGGGAGCTGTTTTTT | CASNIRTPGAGELFF
TRBJ2-1 | TRBV10-3 | - | TGTGCCATCAGTGACGGTCCCGGGGCATACAATGAGCAGTTCTTC | CAISDGPGAYNEQFF